This T cell receptor (beta chain) derives from a study of T-cell reconstitution after alpha-beta-depleted transplantation in children listed by TCRdb under 2016. Regarding the study in general: Using TCR repertoire profiling, the study quantitatively followed how T-cell immune reconstitution unfolded in children after TCRalphabeta/CD19-depleted allogeneic hematopoietic cell transplantation. What the study reported, not specific to this receptor: In some patients, the high TCRbeta diversity seen at day 60 was put down to recipient T cells and intrathymic progenitors that had survived conditioning. Over the following months the frequencies of hyperexpanded clones went down, and after one year T-cell counts and TCRbeta diversity were mostly credited to newly produced T cells. The apparently early alphabetaT-cell count recovery about two months after transplant was reportedly dependent on only several hundred rapidly expanded clones derived from non-depleted graft cells.

The treatment or condition label, as the study defines it: allogeneic hematopoietic cell transplantation with graft depleted of TCRalphabeta T cells and CD19 B cells. Transplant recipients were children who received TCRalphabeta/CD19-depleted allogeneic hematopoietic cell grafts. Receptor libraries were prepared by PCR. Instrument used: Illumina HiSeq 2500. TCR libraries were prepared with molecular barcoding, using unique molecular identifiers to normalize TCRbeta repertoire quantification. TCRdb ran its own pipeline on the public reads, namely fastp trimming at Q25 and MiXCR clone calling, and kept in-frame beta chains. Each entry merges the rows of one CDR3 protein and shows their most common DNA and genes. The sample includes about 210,000 distinct CDR3 sequences, with roughly a sixth observed a single time. The ten largest clones take up about 41% of the sample. To note about this clonotype: Its binding antigen is unknown. Base qualities are not recorded, but no much larger clone differs from it by a single base.

Taken from cysteine to phenylalanine, the CDR3 has 14 residues. CDR3 DNA only is kept here, 42 bases in frame from base 1. CDR1 and CDR2 are drawn from the germline V gene: ENHRY, SYGVKD. V loses 8 bases at its end and J loses 4 bases; junction bases beyond the gene matches: 9. The V and J genes are TRBV10-3 and TRBJ1-2, with TRBD1 matching 8 junction bases. Specimen: PBMCs, mostly from graft donor cells, collected 360 days after TCRalphabeta/CD19-depleted stem cell transplant. This clonotype was obtained from a male patient between 2 and 15 years old who had a stem cell transplant for acute lymphoblastic leukemia, so the T cells may come from the graft donor. The nucleotide sequence is TGTGCCATCTCCACCGGACAGGGCGGCTATGGCTACACCTTC. Its protein reads: CAISTGQGGYGYTF.